Following are 6 T cell receptor beta chains from one sample sequenced in a study of control samples from healthy donors and cancer patients. Repertoires were generated with immunoSEQ multiplex PCR, while TCRdb's copy carries only in-frame clones and drops some. Found here are more than 75,000 clones, 70% to 80% of them singletons; the top ten hold about 10%. Sequencing used blood. The receptors stem from a woman in her thirties in good health.

Here the CDR3 reads CAISGDRNYGYTF. CDR3 nucleotides: TGTGCCATCAGTGGGGACAGGAACTATGGCTACACCTTC. The chain recombines TRBV10-3 with TRBJ1-2, with TRBD1 matching 8 bases. From germline, CDR1 is ENHRY and CDR2 SYGVKD. The V gene end was trimmed by 4 bases and the J gene end by 2 bases; junction bases not matched to a gene: 0. The CDR3 consists of 13 residues.

The chain recombines TRBV4-3 with TRBJ2-3; the D call may be TRBD1 or TRBD2 (5 bases each). Trimming shortened V by 2 bases and J by 7 bases, and 13 bases separated the two germline ends. The CDR3 is 14 amino acids. Looked up from germline, CDR1 is LGHNA and CDR2 is YSLEER. CDR3 nucleotide sequence: TGCGCCAGCAGCCAATGGACTGGGGCGAATACGCAGTATTTT. Protein product: CASSQWTGANTQYF.

The CDR3 nucleotides are TGTGCCTGGAGTGTAAAGGGGGGCACTGAAGCTTTCTTT. Amino acid sequence: CAWSVKGGTEAFF. The V gene is TRBV30, the J gene TRBJ1-1, with D perhaps matching TRBD1 (6 bases). Germline CDR1 reads GTSNPN; CDR2 reads SVGIG (reference sequence). Deletions cut 0 bases from V and 4 bases from J, with 9 bases between. The length of the CDR3 is 13 residues.

The chain couples TRBV7-8 to TRBJ2-7, with TRBD2 matching over 9 bases. The CDR3 has 18 amino acids. Germline CDR1 reads SGHVS; CDR2 reads FQNEAQ. J gave up 6 bases and V 5 bases, and 20 bases lay outside the gene matches. In nucleotides, the CDR3 is TGTGCCAGCAGCAAAGGAGGCCTAGCGGGGATCTGGGGGGTCGAGCAGTACTTC. Its protein product is CASSKGGLAGIWGVEQYF.

The chain employs TRBV9 and TRBJ2-3; TRBD2 might be the D (5 bases). The germline CDR1 and CDR2 sequences are SGDLS and YYNGEE. Trimming took off 3 bases at V and 5 bases at J, with 16 bases between the two ends. The CDR3 spans 15 residues. The CDR3 spells CASSARSDSQDTQYF. CDR3 in DNA: TGTGCCAGCAGCGCCCGATCGGACTCGCAAGATACGCAGTATTTT.

This clone has a handful of counts. The chain links TRBV30 to TRBJ1-1, with 8 bases aligning to TRBD1. Losses at the gene ends were 5 bases for V and 1 base for J; bases not matched to a gene: 3. The CDR3 has 13 residues. CDR1 is GTSNPN and CDR2 is SVGIG in the germline V gene (reference sequence). The CDR3 protein is CAWDGTGNTEAFF. The CDR3 region has the DNA TGTGCCTGGGACGGGACAGGGAACACTGAAGCTTTCTTT.